The next 16 T cell receptor beta chains were all read from a single sample in a study of identical twins. Using its own MiXCR run on the 5' RACE reads, TCRdb lists one record per CDR3 protein. The table has 650,000 to 800,000 distinct CDR3 sequences, less than 10% seen once. This same sample was also part of a study on yellow fever vaccine responses in identical twins.

Sequencing was done on a sample of PBMCs. These receptors were obtained from a woman between 18 and 29 years old in good health.

The V call is TRBV7-2, the J call TRBJ2-7; tentative D call: TRBD2 (7 bases). The CDR3 consists of 13 residues. Germline V lookup: CDR1 SGHTA, CDR2 FQGNSA. The V and J ends lost 1 base and 7 bases respectively, with 11 bases between them. The CDR3 sequence is CASSLVGRGEQYF. CDR3 sequence (DNA): TGTGCCAGCAGCTTAGTAGGGAGGGGGGAGCAGTACTTC.

This chain uses TRBV20-1 with TRBJ2-1, with D possibly TRBD1 on 6 matching bases. The V end lost 1 base, the J end lost 2 bases, and 21 bases lay between the germline ends. The CDR3 runs to 18 residues. Germline CDR1 is DFQATT and CDR2 is SNEGSKA (reference sequence). In nucleotides, the CDR3 is TGCAGTGCTAGAGGGGGGCCAAAACGGGACCACCCCTACAATGAGCAGTTCTTC. Translating it yields CSARGGPKRDHPYNEQFF.

This clonotype has a count of ten or more. V usage is TRBV7-3 and J usage is TRBJ2-2; D gene uncertain. CDR3 length: 13 residues. Germline V gene lookup returns CDR1 SGHTA and CDR2 FQGTGA. V was shortened by 5 bases and J by 1 base, with 5 bases between the two germline ends. DNA of the CDR3: TGTGCCAGCAGCCCCAGGAACACCGGGGAGCTGTTTTTT. Residues: CASSPRNTGELFF.

This clonotype turned up a few times. The V gene is TRBV10-3, the J gene TRBJ2-2, with D tentatively TRBD1 (5 bases). Germline CDR1 reads ENHRY; CDR2 reads SYGVKD. The V gene lost 0 bases and the J gene lost 6 bases, with 11 bases spanning the gap. This CDR3 comprises 15 residues. In DNA form, the CDR3 reads TGTGCCATCAGTGAGTCCGCAGGGATGCCCGGGGAGCTGTTTTTT. Its translation is CAISESAGMPGELFF.

The table lists this clonotype with a few counts. This chain links TRBV7-2 with TRBJ2-7; TRBD1 aligns across 9 bases. This CDR3 has 15 amino acids. In germline, CDR1 is SGHTA, CDR2 FQGNSA. The V gene end was trimmed by 3 bases and the J gene end by 3 bases; junction bases not matched to a gene: 6. CDR3 sequence (DNA): TGTGCCAGCAGCTTGGGGACAGGGTTCGACTACGAGCAGTACTTC. Protein sequence: CASSLGTGFDYEQYF.

The table lists this clonotype with many counts. V usage is TRBV6-1 and J usage is TRBJ2-5; tentatively, D is TRBD1 (6 bases). CDR3 length: 14 amino acids. Germline V gene data show CDR1 as MNHNS and CDR2 as SASEGT. V lost 5 bases and J lost 0, with 10 bases in between. The CDR3 protein is CASSRWTDQETQYF. CDR3 in DNA: TGTGCCAGCAGTCGCTGGACAGACCAAGAGACCCAGTACTTC.

The chain is built from TRBV28 and TRBJ2-5; 7 bases line up with TRBD2. V shed 3 bases and J 5 bases; nucleotides not matched to a gene: 9. The CDR3 sequence is 15 residues long. Germline assignment: CDR1 MDHEN and CDR2 SYDVKM. CDR3 sequence: CASSFGGSKRETQYF. The CDR3 DNA is TGTGCCAGCAGTTTTGGCGGGAGTAAGCGGGAGACCCAGTACTTC.

The chain joins TRBV7-9 to TRBJ2-4; 7 nucleotides line up with TRBD1. Germline values: CDR1 SEHNR, CDR2 FQNEAQ (reference sequence). The V and J ends lost 1 base and 0 bases, in that order; junction bases with no gene match: 0. The CDR3 sequence is 15 residues long. CDR3: CASSLGDRAKNIQYF. The CDR3 DNA is TGTGCCAGCAGCTTAGGGGACAGAGCCAAAAACATTCAGTACTTC.

This clonotype came up many times. This chain links TRBV12-3 or TRBV12-4 with TRBJ1-3, with D perhaps TRBD1 (5 bases). CDR3 length equals 17 residues. The V end lost 3 bases, the J end lost 0 bases, and 15 bases lay between the germline ends. The chain's CDR3 is CASSFKSFGTSGNTIYF. DNA of the CDR3: TGTGCCAGCAGTTTTAAGAGCTTCGGGACCTCTGGAAACACCATATATTTT.

This clonotype came up many times. The rearrangement links TRBV7-2 to TRBJ1-1, with no clear D. Germline V lookup: CDR1 SGHTA, CDR2 FQGNSA. V gave up 2 bases and J gave up 2 bases, with 9 bases separating them. CDR3 length: 14 amino acids. Written as DNA, the CDR3 is TGTGCCAGCAGCTTATCCCCAGCCAACACTGAAGCTTTCTTT. This sequence encodes CASSLSPANTEAFF.

The CDR3 region has the DNA TGCGCCAGCGGACTAGCGGGGGGCGTCCAAGAGACCCAGTACTTC. This gives the protein CASGLAGGVQETQYF. The chain carries TRBV5-1 and TRBJ2-5; 14 bases fit TRBD2. Germline assignment: CDR1 SGHRS and CDR2 YFSETQ. V was pared by 7 bases and J by 1 base, with 3 bases of the junction left unmatched. The CDR3 covers 15 residues. The whole variable domain, filled in from reference TRBV5-1 and TRBJ2-5, reads KAGVTQTPRYLIKTRGQQVTLSCSPISGHRSVSWYQQTPGQGLQFLFEYFSETQRNKGNFPGRFSGRQFSNSRSEMNVSTLELGDSALYLCASGLAGGVQETQYFGPGTRLLVL.

The CDR3 here is CASSRALGNQPQHF. For the CDR3, the DNA is TGTGCCAGCAGCCGGGCCCTTGGGAATCAGCCCCAGCATTTT. This chain links TRBV7-8 with TRBJ1-5; D uncertain. Per the germline V gene, CDR1 is SGHVS and CDR2 is FQNEAQ. The CDR3 length is 14 residues. V shed 5 bases and J shed 4 bases, with 12 bases lying between them.

Worth noting for this clonotype: A much larger clone differs by one base, so this may be a read error. The J gene is TRBJ2-1, the V gene TRBV7-8; TRBD1 agrees at 7 bases. This CDR3 contains 15 residues. Trimming removed 6 bases from V and 6 bases from J; junction bases left unmatched: 11. Germline V lookup: CDR1 SGHVS, CDR2 FQNEAQ. CDR3: CASSEGAMDFNEQFF. The CDR3 region has the DNA TGTGCCAGCAGTGAGGGGGCGATGGACTTCAATGAGCAGTTCTTC.

Only a few counts were recorded for this clonotype. The V call is TRBV4-3, the J call TRBJ2-1; no reliable D call. Between the trimmed V and J ends, which lost 5 bases and 4 bases, there was a span of 18 bases. The CDR3 sequence is 16 residues long. Germline lookup yields CDR1 LGHNA and CDR2 YSLEER. The DNA for the CDR3 is TGCGCCAGCAGCTTCAGAGCAGACACCGTTTACAATGAGCAGTTCTTC. It yields the protein CASSFRADTVYNEQFF.

This clonotype was picked up a small number of times. The chain is built from TRBV4-2 and TRBJ2-6; TRBD1 matches at 10 bases. Looked up from germline, CDR1 is LGHNA and CDR2 is YNFKEQ. V was clipped by 3 bases and J by 0 bases; unmatched bases: 8. CDR3 size: 19 residues. CDR3 in amino acids: CASSHVTGGDSSGANVLTF. CDR3 in DNA: TGTGCCAGCAGCCACGTGACAGGGGGCGATAGCTCTGGGGCCAACGTCCTGACTTTC.

This chain connects TRBV10-2 to TRBJ2-1; possible D gene TRBD2, 7 bases. CDR1 and CDR2 from the germline V gene are WSHSY and SAAADI. The length of the CDR3 is 15 residues. Trimming shortened V by 0 bases and J by 9 bases, and 15 bases separated the two germline ends. The CDR3 protein is CASSESRGRGSEQFF. In DNA form, the CDR3 reads TGCGCCAGCAGTGAGTCGCGGGGGCGGGGCAGTGAGCAGTTCTTC.